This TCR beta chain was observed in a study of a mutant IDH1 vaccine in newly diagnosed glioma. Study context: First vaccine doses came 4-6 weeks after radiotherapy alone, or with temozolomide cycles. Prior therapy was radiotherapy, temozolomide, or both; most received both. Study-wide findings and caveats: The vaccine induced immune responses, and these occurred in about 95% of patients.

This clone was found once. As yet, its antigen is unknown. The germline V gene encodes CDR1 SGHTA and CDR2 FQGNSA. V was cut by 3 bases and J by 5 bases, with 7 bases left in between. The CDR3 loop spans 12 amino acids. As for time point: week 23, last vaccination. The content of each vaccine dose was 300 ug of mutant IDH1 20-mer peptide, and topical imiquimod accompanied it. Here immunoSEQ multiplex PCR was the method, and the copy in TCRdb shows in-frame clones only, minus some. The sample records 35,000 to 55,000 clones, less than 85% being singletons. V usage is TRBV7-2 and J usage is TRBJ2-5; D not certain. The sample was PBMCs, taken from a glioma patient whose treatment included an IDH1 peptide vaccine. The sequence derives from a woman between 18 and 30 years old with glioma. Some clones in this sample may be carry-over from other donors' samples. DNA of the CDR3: TGTGCCAGCAGCTTCGCCGTGGAGACCCAGTACTTC. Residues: CASSFAVETQYF. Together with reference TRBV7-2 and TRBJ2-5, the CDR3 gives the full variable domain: GAGVSQSPSNKVTEKGKDVELRCDPISGHTALYWYRQSLGQGLEFLIYFQGNSAPDKSGLPSDRFSAERTGGSVSTLTIQRTQQEDSAVYLCASSFAVETQYFGPGTRLLVL.